This TCR beta chain was sequenced during a study of T cell responses to AZD1222 COVID-19 vaccine. Findings and limits, study-wide: Most donors were white British and more were female, and clonal diversity was possibly underestimated.

With regard to this clone: Its antigen is as yet unknown.

Clones were read by immunoSEQ multiplex PCR, and TCRdb kept only the in-frame ones, dropping some. The sample lists 100,000 to 150,000 clones, approximately 90% occurring once. The CDR3 extends over 16 amino acids. V lost 0 bases and J 8 bases, leaving 19 bases between the germline ends. CDR1 is KGHSH and CDR2 is LQKENI in the germline V gene. The specimen comprised peripheral blood, sampled on day 0 of AZD1222 vaccination. This clonotype was sampled from an adult in good health. The chain has TRBV18 and TRBJ1-2, with D possibly being TRBD1 (5 bases). The CDR3 loop reads CASSPPAVGSDSGYTF. In DNA, the CDR3 is TGTGCCAGCTCACCACCAGCCGTAGGGAGCGACAGCGGCTACACCTTC.